This T cell receptor (beta chain) was recovered during a study of graft-versus-host responses after intestinal transplantation. Study information: Each recipient received anti-thymocyte globulin induction, then tacrolimus and steroids for approximately 3 years.

The table came from immunoSEQ multiplex PCR; TCRdb's copy has only in-frame clones and leaves some out. The top ten hold approximately 1.2% of the sample, which has approximately 26,000 clones, 70% to 90% seen once. Points from the study as a whole: Among circulating GvH clones, peak levels were associated with early post-transplant declines in HvG clones. Researchers found GvH clones in recipient marrow, and some showed up first in ileum or blood. Allografts of one patient group, those with graft-donor T cell macrochimerism, had high graft-versus-host to host-versus-graft clonal ratios.

This clone showed up just once. Its antigen is unidentified. The TCR was taken from a human patient who received an intestinal transplant, so some T cells may come from the graft donor. Sequenced here: PBMCs, sampled 28 days after intestinal transplant.

CDR3: CASSLRYSPYEQYF. The CDR3 DNA reads as TGTGCCAGCAGCTTACGCTACAGCCCCTACGAGCAGTACTTC. The J gene is TRBJ2-7, the V gene TRBV7-6, with D unclear. V dropped 2 bases and J dropped 2 bases, with 10 bases sitting between them. The CDR3 extends over 14 amino acids. In germline, CDR1 is SGHVS, CDR2 FNYEAQ.